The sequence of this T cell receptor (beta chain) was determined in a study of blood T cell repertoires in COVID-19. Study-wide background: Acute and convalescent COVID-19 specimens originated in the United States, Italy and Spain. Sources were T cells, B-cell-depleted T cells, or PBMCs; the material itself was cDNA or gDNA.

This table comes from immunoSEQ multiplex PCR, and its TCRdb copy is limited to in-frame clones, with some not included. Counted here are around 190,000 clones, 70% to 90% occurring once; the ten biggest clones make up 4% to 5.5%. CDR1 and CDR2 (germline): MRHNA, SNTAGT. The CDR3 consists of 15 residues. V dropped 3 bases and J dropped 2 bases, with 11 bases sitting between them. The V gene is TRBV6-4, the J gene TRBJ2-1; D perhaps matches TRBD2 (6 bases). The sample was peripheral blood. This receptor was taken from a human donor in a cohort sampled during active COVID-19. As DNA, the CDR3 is TGTGCCAGCAGTGAACTAGCTGGGACCTACAATGAGCAGTTCTTC. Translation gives CASSELAGTYNEQFF.